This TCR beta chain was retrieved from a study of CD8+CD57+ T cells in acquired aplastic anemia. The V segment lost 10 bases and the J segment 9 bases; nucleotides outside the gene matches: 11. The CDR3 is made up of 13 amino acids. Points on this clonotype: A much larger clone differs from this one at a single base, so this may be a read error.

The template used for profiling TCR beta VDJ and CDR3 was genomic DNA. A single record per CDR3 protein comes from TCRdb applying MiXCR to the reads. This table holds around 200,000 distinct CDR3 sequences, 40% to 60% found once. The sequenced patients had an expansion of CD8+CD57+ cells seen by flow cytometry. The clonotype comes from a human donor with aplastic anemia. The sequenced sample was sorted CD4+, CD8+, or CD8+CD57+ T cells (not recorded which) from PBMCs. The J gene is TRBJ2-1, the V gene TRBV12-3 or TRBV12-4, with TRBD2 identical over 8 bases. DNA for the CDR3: TGTGCCACCGGGTCCAGCGGGGGCCGTGAGCAGTTCTTC. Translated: CATGSSGGREQFF.